The 20 T cell receptor beta chains below come from one sample, sequenced in a study of control samples from healthy donors and cancer patients. Here immunoSEQ multiplex PCR was the method, and the copy in TCRdb shows in-frame clones only, minus some. This sample has 20,000 to 30,000 clones, with 65% to 90% found just once. The specimen was PBMCs. The origin of the receptors is a woman in her sixties with head and neck cancer.

The V call is TRBV14, the J call TRBJ2-3, with TRBD1 matching 8 bases. The CDR3 runs to 15 residues. Germline V lookup: CDR1 SGHDN, CDR2 FVKESK. The V segment lost 3 bases and the J segment 0 bases; nucleotides outside the gene matches: 2. The CDR3 protein is CASSQRTGSTDTQYF. The CDR3, as DNA: TGTGCCAGCAGCCAGAGGACAGGGAGCACAGATACGCAGTATTTT.

The rearrangement uses TRBV5-8 and TRBJ2-4; perhaps TRBD1 as D (6 bases). V lost 0 bases, J lost 5 bases, and 9 bases lay in between. Germline V CDR1 and CDR2: SGHTS, YDEGEE. CDR3 length: 14 amino acids. The chain's CDR3 is CASSLDDRQNIQYF. CDR3 nucleotides: TGTGCCAGCAGCTTGGACGACAGGCAAAACATTCAGTACTTC. Looking up the rest from reference TRBV5-8 and TRBJ2-4 gives the full variable domain: EAGVTQSPTHLIKTRGQQATLRCSPISGHTSVYWYQQALGLGLQFLLWYDEGEERNRGNFPPRFSGRQFPNYSSELNVNALELEDSALYLCASSLDDRQNIQYFGAGTRLSVL.

The CDR3: CASSIAGTGGNEQYF. DNA for the CDR3: TGTGCCAGCAGTATTGCCGGGACAGGGGGAAACGAGCAGTACTTC. This rearrangement joins TRBV6-6 to TRBJ2-7, with TRBD1 matching 11 bases. Losses at the gene ends were 5 bases for V and 5 bases for J; bases not matched to a gene: 8. The CDR3 is made up of 15 amino acids. CDR1 is MNHNY, CDR2 SVGAGI, per germline (reference sequence).

The chain couples TRBV7-2 to TRBJ2-3; a weak D match, TRBD2 (5 bases). CDR3 length: 16 residues. The germline V gene has CDR1 SGHTA and CDR2 FQGNSA. The V end was cut by 5 bases, the J end by 1 base, with 16 bases between. In DNA, the CDR3 is TGTGCCAGCAGCCCCCGCAAAGCGGAGGGCACAGATACGCAGTATTTT. It codes for CASSPRKAEGTDTQYF.

The chain uses TRBV19 and TRBJ2-4, with a weak D call TRBD2 (6 bases). V was clipped by 3 bases and J by 6 bases, with 12 bases between them. CDR1 and CDR2 from the germline V gene are LNHDA and SQIVND (reference sequence). The CDR3 is 14 amino acids. The CDR3 DNA sequence: TGTGCCAGTAGTATGGGTAGCGGTTCAAACATTCAGTACTTC. Translating it yields CASSMGSGSNIQYF.

The genes are TRBV5-4 and TRBJ1-3, with D hard to call. There are 15 residues in the CDR3. The V end lost 3 bases, the J end lost 0 bases, and 10 bases lay between the germline ends. The germline V gene encodes CDR1 SGHNT and CDR2 YYREEE (reference sequence). CDR3 nucleotide sequence: TGTGCCAGCAGCTCCGACTTTAACTCTGGAAACACCATATATTTT. It translates to CASSSDFNSGNTIYF.

This chain joins TRBV11-2 and TRBJ2-2; TRBD2 agrees at 7 bases. CDR1 and CDR2 (germline): SGHAT, FQNNGV. J was trimmed by 6 bases and V by 5 bases; bases with no gene match: 9. The CDR3 contains 15 residues. CDR3 coding DNA: TGTGCCAGCAGCCATAGGGAGGGCCGGGCCGGGGAGCTGTTTTTT. Its translation: CASSHREGRAGELFF. Variable domain in full (rest from reference TRBV11-2 and TRBJ2-2): EAGVAQSPRYKIIEKRQSVAFWCNPISGHATLYWYQQILGQGPKLLIQFQNNGVVDDSQLPKDRFSAERLKGVDSTLKIQPAKLEDSAVYLCASSHREGRAGELFFGEGSRLTVL.

The chain joins TRBV7-9 to TRBJ2-7; 11 nucleotides line up with TRBD1. The CDR3 has 16 amino acids. The germline V gene has CDR1 SEHNR and CDR2 FQNEAQ (reference sequence). V lost 3 bases, J lost 2 bases, and 6 bases stayed unmatched. DNA of the CDR3: TGTGCCAGCAGCTTGGGACAGGGGGTGCTAGCCTACGAGCAGTACTTC. Translated, it gives CASSLGQGVLAYEQYF.

This rearrangement joins TRBV18 to TRBJ1-4, with D unresolved. This CDR3 spans 14 amino acids. Germline CDR1 reads KGHSH; CDR2 reads LQKENI. V was pared by 6 bases and J by 7 bases, with 15 bases between. CDR3 protein: CASSKDQSGEKLFF. CDR3 in DNA: TGTGCCAGCTCGAAGGATCAAAGCGGTGAAAAACTGTTTTTT.

The chain employs TRBV7-5 and TRBJ2-7; TRBD1, the table's D call, was not compared with the DNA. TRBV7-5 is annotated as a pseudogene. This CDR3 contains 15 residues. The CDR3 DNA follows: TGTGCCAGAAGCTTCCCCAGGATGGATAATCCCGAGCAGTACTTC. This translates into CARSFPRMDNPEQYF.

The genes are TRBV10-2 and TRBJ1-2; D uncertain. Per germline, CDR1 WSHSY and CDR2 SAAADI. The ends were cut back, 6 bases at V and 6 bases at J, with 11 bases in the middle. The CDR3 runs to 12 residues. The DNA for the CDR3 is TGCGCCAGCAGAGTTCAGTCGGATGGCTACACCTTC. It translates to CASRVQSDGYTF.

The sample holds a few counts of this clone. V usage is TRBV7-8 and J usage is TRBJ2-3, with D perhaps TRBD2 (6 bases). V lost 5 bases to trimming and J lost 6 bases, with 24 bases between them. CDR1 and CDR2 from the germline V gene are SGHVS and FQNEAQ. The CDR3 covers 17 residues. CDR3 amino acids: CASSEPDLAMGRDTQYF. The CDR3 bases are TGTGCCAGCAGCGAACCCGACCTAGCGATGGGGCGGGATACGCAGTATTTT.

The V call is TRBV7-9, the J call TRBJ1-2; 8 nucleotides line up with TRBD1. The V segment lost 5 bases and the J segment 8 bases; nucleotides outside the gene matches: 4. Germline CDR1 and CDR2: SEHNR and FQNEAQ (reference sequence). This CDR3 region has 12 residues. This CDR3 reads CASSRQGNGYTF. The CDR3, as DNA: TGTGCCAGCAGCAGACAGGGGAACGGCTACACCTTC.

The V and J genes are TRBV18 and TRBJ2-5, with 9 bases aligning to TRBD1. There are 18 residues in the CDR3. V lost 3 bases and J lost 1; bases outside the gene matches: 12. Germline V gene lookup returns CDR1 KGHSH and CDR2 LQKENI. The CDR3 loop reads CASSPILRTGVTQETQYF. The CDR3 DNA reads TGTGCCAGCTCACCGATCTTACGGACAGGGGTTACCCAAGAGACCCAGTACTTC.

V usage is TRBV11-3 and J usage is TRBJ2-6; the D is unclear. The length of the CDR3 is 15 residues. Trimming pared 3 bases from V and 0 bases from J, leaving 6 bases between. Germline V gene lookup returns CDR1 SGHNT and CDR2 YENEEA. CDR3 bases: TGTGCCAGCAGCTTTAGGGTCTCTGGGGCCAACGTCCTGACTTTC. Amino acids: CASSFRVSGANVLTF.

CDR3 coding DNA: TGTGCCAGCAGCTACAGGGGAGGCTATGGCTACACCTTC. Amino acid sequence: CASSYRGGYGYTF. This sequence joins TRBV5-4 and TRBJ1-2, with 7 nucleotides matching TRBD1. CDR3 length: 13 residues. Germline V gives CDR1 SGHNT, CDR2 YYREEE (reference sequence). J lost 4 bases, V lost 3 bases, and 3 bases had no gene match.

This clone turned up a few times. The V and J genes are TRBV7-3 and TRBJ2-7, with D tentatively TRBD1 or TRBD2 (5 bases each). In germline, CDR1 is SGHTA, CDR2 FQGTGA. CDR3 length: 13 amino acids. The V and J ends lost 2 bases and 6 bases respectively, with 11 bases between them. The CDR3 sequence is CASSLGGIGEQYF. The CDR3 DNA reads as TGTGCCAGCAGCTTAGGGGGTATCGGCGAGCAGTACTTC.

The rearrangement links TRBV7-2 to TRBJ1-2; D ambiguous. Trimming shortened V by 0 bases and J by 5 bases, and 10 bases separated the two germline ends. The germline CDR1 and CDR2 sequences are SGHTA and FQGNSA. The CDR3 contains 14 residues. The CDR3: CASSLAPGSYGYTF. The CDR3 DNA is TGTGCCAGCAGCTTAGCGCCGGGGAGTTATGGCTACACCTTC.

As for this clone: The junction departs from the called germline gene at one end, perhaps through a read error. The chain is built from TRBV29-1 and TRBJ1-1; perhaps TRBD1 as D (5 bases). CDR3 length: 13 amino acids. Germline assignment: CDR1 SQVTM and CDR2 ANQGSEA. The CDR3 region has the DNA TGCAGCACCCGGGGGGGACCGAACACTGAAGCTTTTTTT. This encodes CSTRGGPNTEAFF.

CDR3 sequence (DNA): TGTGCCAGCAGCGAGCGGGACCTTTTTAACGAGCAGTACTTC. Its protein product is CASSERDLFNEQYF. The rearrangement joins TRBV7-8 to TRBJ2-7, with 7 bases lining up with TRBD2. Losses at the gene ends were 5 bases for V and 5 bases for J; bases not matched to a gene: 9. Germline V CDR1 and CDR2: SGHVS, FQNEAQ. This CDR3 spans 14 amino acids.